The next 2 T cell receptor beta chains were all read from a single sample in a study of shared clonotypes between healthy human individuals. Assay used: immunoSEQ multiplex PCR; TCRdb lists only in-frame clones, some missing. The data hold some 450,000 clones, with over 60% observed a single time. What was sequenced was PBMCs. These receptors originate from a woman between 40 and 50 years old in good health. Some clones in this sample may be carry-over from other donors' samples.

Comment on this clone: A far larger clone is only one base removed, so a read error is likely. Other DNA sequences from this sample encode an identical CDR3 as well. This sequence joins TRBV29-1 and TRBJ2-3; D might be TRBD1 or TRBD2, each matching 7 bases. Germline V gives CDR1 SQVTM, CDR2 ANQGSEA. CDR3 length equals 14 residues. Trimming pared 4 bases from V and 6 bases from J, leaving 17 bases between. CDR3 DNA sequence: TGCAGCGTTGCTCAGGGGGGGAACACTGATACGCAGTATTTT. Residues: CSVAQGGNTDTQYF.

J is TRBJ2-3 and V is TRBV30; the match to TRBD2 covers 9 bases. CDR3 length: 14 amino acids. V shed 5 bases, J shed 6 bases, and the junction held 9 bases outside the gene matches. CDR1 is GTSNPN and CDR2 is SVGIG in the germline V gene (reference sequence). The CDR3: CAWGPSGDTDTQYF. CDR3 bases: TGTGCCTGGGGACCTAGCGGGGATACTGATACGCAGTATTTT.